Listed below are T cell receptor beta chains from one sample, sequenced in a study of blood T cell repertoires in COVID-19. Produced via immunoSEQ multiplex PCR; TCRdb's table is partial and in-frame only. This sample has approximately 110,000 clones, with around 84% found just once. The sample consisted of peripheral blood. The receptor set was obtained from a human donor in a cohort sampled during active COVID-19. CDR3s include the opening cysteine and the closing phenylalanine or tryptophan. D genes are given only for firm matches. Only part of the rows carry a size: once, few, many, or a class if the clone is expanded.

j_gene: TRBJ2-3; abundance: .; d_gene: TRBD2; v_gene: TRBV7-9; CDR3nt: TGTGCCAGCACCCCCCCTAGCGGGGGGGCGAGAGATACGCAGTATTTT; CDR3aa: CASTPPSGGARDTQYF
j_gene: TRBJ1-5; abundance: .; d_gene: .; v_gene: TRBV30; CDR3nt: TGTGCCTGGAGTGCAACAGGGTCTCAGCCCCAGCATTTT; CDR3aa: CAWSATGSQPQHF
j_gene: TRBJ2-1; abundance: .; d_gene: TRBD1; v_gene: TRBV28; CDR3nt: TGTGCCAGCAGTTTATCTGGGGACAGGGGCTATGAGCAGTTCTTC; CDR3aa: CASSLSGDRGYEQFF
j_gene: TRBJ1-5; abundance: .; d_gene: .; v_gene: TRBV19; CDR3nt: TGTGCCAGTATAGCGGGGGGGACCGTTTTTCAGCCCCAGCATTTT; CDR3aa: CASIAGGTVFQPQHF
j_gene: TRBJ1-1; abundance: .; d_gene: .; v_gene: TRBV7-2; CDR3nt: TGTGCCAGCAGCTTACGTGGCGGTGGGACTGAAGCTTTCTTT; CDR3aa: CASSLRGGGTEAFF
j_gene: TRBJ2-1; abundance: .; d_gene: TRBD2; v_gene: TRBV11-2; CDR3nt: TGTGCCAGCAGCGAGGGGGACGGGGGGGCCTGGACCTACAATGAGCAGTTCTTC; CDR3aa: CASSEGDGGAWTYNEQFF
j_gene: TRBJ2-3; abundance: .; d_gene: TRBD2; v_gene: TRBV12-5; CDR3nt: TGTGCTAGTGGGCTACCCCGCGGGACTAGCGGGGGGGCAGCCCCAGATACGCAGTATTTT; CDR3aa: CASGLPRGTSGGAAPDTQYF
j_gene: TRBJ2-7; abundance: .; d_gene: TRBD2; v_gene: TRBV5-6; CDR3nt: TGTGCCAGCAGCCAAAATGGTTTGGGAGGGTACGAGCAGTACTTC; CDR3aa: CASSQNGLGGYEQYF
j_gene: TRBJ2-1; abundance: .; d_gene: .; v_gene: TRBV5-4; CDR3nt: TGTGCCAGCAGCGGGAGCCTGCTAGCGTCCTACAATGAGCAGTTCTTC; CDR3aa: CASSGSLLASYNEQFF
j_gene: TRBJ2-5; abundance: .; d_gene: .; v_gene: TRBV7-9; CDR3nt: TGTGCCAGCAGCTTAGTGGCTAGTTTTGGGACCCAGTACTTC; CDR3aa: CASSLVASFGTQYF
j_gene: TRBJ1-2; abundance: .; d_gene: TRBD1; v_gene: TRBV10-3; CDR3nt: TGTGCCATCAGCGAGACAGGGGGCGAAACATCTTTC; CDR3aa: CAISETGGETSF
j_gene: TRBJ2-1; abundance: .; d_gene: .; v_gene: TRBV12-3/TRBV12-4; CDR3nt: TGTGCCAGCAGTTTATTAACGGGCAATGAGCAGTTCTTC; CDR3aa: CASSLLTGNEQFF
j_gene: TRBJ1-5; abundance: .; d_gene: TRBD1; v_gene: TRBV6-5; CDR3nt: TGTGCCAGCAGTTATAGGGACAGGGGATTTTGGCCCCAGCATTTT; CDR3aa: CASSYRDRGFWPQHF
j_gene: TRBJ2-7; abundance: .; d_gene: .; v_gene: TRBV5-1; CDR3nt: TGCGCCAGCAGCCCCCGCCAAGGACAGACCCCTGAGGAGCAGTACTTC; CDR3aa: CASSPRQGQTPEEQYF
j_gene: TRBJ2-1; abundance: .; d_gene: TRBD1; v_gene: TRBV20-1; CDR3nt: TGCAGTGCTAGTTCGGGACAGGGTAGAAATGAGCAGTTCTTC; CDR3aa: CSASSGQGRNEQFF
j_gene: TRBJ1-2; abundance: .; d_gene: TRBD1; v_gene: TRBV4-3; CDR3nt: TGCGCCAGCAGCCAGGGGACAGGGGACAACTATGGCTACACCTTC; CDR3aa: CASSQGTGDNYGYTF
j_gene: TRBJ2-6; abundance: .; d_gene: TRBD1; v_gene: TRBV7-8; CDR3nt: TGTGCCAGCAGCAACCGGGACAGGGGGCTCTCTGGGGCCAACGTCCTGACTTTC; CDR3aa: CASSNRDRGLSGANVLTF
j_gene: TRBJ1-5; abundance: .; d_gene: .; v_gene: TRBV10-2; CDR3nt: TGCGCCAGCAGTGATTCGGGATCATATGGGGGCAATCAGCCCCAGCATTTT; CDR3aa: CASSDSGSYGGNQPQHF
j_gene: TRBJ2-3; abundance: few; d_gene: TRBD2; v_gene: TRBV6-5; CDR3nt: TGTGCCAGCGCAGCTAGCGGGGGGGCCGGGGATACGCAGTATTTT; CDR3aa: CASAASGGAGDTQYF
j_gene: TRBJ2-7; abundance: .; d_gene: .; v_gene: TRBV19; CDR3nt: TGTGCCAGTAGAACTTACGAGCAGTACTTC; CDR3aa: CASRTYEQYF
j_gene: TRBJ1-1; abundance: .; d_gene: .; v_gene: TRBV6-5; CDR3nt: TGTGCCAGCAGTTACGGGGGGGCGAACACTGAAGCTTTCTTT; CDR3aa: CASSYGGANTEAFF
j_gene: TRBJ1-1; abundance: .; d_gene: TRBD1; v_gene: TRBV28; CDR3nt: TGTGCCAGCAGGGGACAGGGGCCTGCTGAAGCTTTCTTT; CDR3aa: CASRGQGPAEAFF
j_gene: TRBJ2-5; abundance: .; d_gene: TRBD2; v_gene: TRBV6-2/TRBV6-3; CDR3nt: TGTGCCAGCAGTTACAGGGGACTAGCGGGCTCATCGAGAGAGACCCAGTACTTC; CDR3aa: CASSYRGLAGSSRETQYF
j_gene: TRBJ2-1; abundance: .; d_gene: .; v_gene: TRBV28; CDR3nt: TGTGCCAGCAGTGCGGGGGCCAATGAGCAGTTCTTC; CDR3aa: CASSAGANEQFF
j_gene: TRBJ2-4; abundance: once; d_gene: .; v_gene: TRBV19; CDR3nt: TGTGCCAGTAGTACCTGGGACAAAGCCAAAAACATTCAGTACTTC; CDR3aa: CASSTWDKAKNIQYF
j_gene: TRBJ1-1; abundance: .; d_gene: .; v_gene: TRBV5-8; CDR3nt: TGTGCCAGCAGCTTGGCAGGTAGCGGAAACACTGAAGCTTTCTTT; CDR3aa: CASSLAGSGNTEAFF
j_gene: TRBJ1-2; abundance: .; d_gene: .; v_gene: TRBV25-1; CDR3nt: TGTGCCAGCAGTGTAAACCCAGGGGAAGCTAACTATGGCTACACCTTC; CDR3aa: CASSVNPGEANYGYTF
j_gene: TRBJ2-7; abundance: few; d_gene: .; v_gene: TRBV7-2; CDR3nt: TGTGCCAGCAGCGACACGACTAGGAACTACGAGCAGTACTTC; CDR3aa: CASSDTTRNYEQYF
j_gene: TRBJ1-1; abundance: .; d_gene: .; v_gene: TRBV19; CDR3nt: TGTGCCAGCCTGACAGGCAGGAGTCCCCACACTGAAGCTTTCTTT; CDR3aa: CASLTGRSPHTEAFF
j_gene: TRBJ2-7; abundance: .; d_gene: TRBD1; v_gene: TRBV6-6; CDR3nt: TGTGCCAGCAGTTACTCTACAGGGGACCCCCACGAGCAGTACTTC; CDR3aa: CASSYSTGDPHEQYF
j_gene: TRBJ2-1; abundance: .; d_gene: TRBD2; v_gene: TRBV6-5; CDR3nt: TGTGCCAGCAGCCGCGGGGGGTCGACCTACAATGAGCAGTTCTTC; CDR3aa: CASSRGGSTYNEQFF
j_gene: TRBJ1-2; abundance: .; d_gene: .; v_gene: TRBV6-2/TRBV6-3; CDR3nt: TGTGCCAGCAGTCGTCAGGGATATGGCTACACCTTC; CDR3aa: CASSRQGYGYTF
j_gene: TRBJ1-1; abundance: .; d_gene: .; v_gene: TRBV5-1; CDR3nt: TGCGCCAGCAGCTTTGGGAGACAATCGGACACTGAAGCTTTCTTT; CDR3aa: CASSFGRQSDTEAFF
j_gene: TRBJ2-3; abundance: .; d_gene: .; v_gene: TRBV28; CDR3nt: TGTGCCAGCAGTTTGTACGGGATTTCTACAGATACGCAGTATTTT; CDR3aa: CASSLYGISTDTQYF
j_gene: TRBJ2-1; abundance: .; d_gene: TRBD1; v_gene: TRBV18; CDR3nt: TGTGCCAGCTCACCACCGGTGGGACAGGGTCCCGGGGAGCAGTTCTTC; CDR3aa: CASSPPVGQGPGEQFF
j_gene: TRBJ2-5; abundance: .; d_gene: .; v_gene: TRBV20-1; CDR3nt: TGCAGTGCTCAGGGACTTGAGACCCAGTACTTC; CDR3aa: CSAQGLETQYF
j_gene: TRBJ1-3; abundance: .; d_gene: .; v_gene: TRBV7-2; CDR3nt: TGTGCCAGCAGCTTAGTCGGGGGATCTGGAAACACCATATATTTT; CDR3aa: CASSLVGGSGNTIYF
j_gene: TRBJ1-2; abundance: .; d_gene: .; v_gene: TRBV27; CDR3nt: TGTGCCAGCAGTTTCAGTGGCGGTGGCTATGGCTACACCTTC; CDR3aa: CASSFSGGGYGYTF
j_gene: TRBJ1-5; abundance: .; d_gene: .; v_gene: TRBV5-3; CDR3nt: TGTGCCAGAAGCCCCGGACAGTTTCCCCTCAATCAGCCCCAGCATTTT; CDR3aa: CARSPGQFPLNQPQHF
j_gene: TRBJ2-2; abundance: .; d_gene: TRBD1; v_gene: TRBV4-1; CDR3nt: TGCGCCAGCAGCACAGGACAGGTCAACACCGGGGAGCTGTTTTTT; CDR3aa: CASSTGQVNTGELFF
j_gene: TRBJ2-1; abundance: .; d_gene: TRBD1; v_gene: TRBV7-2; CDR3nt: TGTGCCAGCAGCCCCGATGGGACAGCTTACAATGAGCAGTTCTTC; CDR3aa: CASSPDGTAYNEQFF
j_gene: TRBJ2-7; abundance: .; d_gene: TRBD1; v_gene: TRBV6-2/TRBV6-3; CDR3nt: TGTGCCAGCAGTTACGGACAGGCCTCAAAGGGCGAGCAGTACTTC; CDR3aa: CASSYGQASKGEQYF
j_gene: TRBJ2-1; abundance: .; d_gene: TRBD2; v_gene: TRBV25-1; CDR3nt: TGTGCCATCGAATATCCTGGGGGGGGGTTGTTCTTC; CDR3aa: CAIEYPGGGLFF
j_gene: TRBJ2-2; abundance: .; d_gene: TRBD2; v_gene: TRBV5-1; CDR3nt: TGCGCCAGCAGCCGGGCGAGAGCGGGGGACCTAACCGGGGAGCTGTTTTTT; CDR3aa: CASSRARAGDLTGELFF
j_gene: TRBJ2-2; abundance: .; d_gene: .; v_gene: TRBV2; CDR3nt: TGTGCCAGCCTGTGGAACAGGGCCACCGGGGAGCTGTTTTTT; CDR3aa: CASLWNRATGELFF
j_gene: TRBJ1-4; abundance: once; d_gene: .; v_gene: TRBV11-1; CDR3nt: TGTGCCAGCAGCTTACGGTCAACAGTTCGTGAGGAAAAACTGTTTTTT; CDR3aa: CASSLRSTVREEKLFF
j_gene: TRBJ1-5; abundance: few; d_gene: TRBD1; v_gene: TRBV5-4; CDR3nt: TGTGCCACCGGGACAGGGACCAATCAGCCCCAGCATTTT; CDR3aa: CATGTGTNQPQHF
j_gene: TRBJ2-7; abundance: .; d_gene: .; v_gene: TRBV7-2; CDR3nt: TGTGCCAGCAGCTCTTCCGTTGGTGGGGGCACCTACGAGCAGTACTTC; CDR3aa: CASSSSVGGGTYEQYF
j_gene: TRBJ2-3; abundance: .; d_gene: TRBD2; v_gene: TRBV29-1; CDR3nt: TGCAGCGTTGAAGAATGGACTAGCGGGGACACATCAAGGACAGATACGCAGTATTTT; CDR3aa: CSVEEWTSGDTSRTDTQYF
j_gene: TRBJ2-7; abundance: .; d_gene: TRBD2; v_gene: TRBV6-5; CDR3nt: TGTGCCAGCAGTTACACGGGGGGTCAAGCGTACGAGCAGTACTTC; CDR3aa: CASSYTGGQAYEQYF
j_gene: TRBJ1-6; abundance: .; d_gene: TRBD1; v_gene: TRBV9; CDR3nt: TGTGCCAGCAGCGTTCGGACAGGGTGGGATTCACCCCTCCACTTT; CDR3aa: CASSVRTGWDSPLHF
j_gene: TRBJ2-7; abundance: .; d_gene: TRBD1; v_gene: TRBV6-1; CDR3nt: TGTGCCAGCAGTGATGGGACAGGGGACTACGAGCAGTACTTC; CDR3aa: CASSDGTGDYEQYF
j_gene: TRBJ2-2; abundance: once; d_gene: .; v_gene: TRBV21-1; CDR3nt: TGTGCCAGCCTAAGAGCGGGGTCGAACACCGGGGAGCTGTTTTTT; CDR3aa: CASLRAGSNTGELFF
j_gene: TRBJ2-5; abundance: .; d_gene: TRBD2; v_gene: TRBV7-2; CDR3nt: TGTGCCAGCAGCCTTAGCGGGGCGGGGGAGACCCAGTACTTC; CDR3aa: CASSLSGAGETQYF
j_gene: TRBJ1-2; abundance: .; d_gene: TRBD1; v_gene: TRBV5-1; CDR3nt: TGCGCCAGCAGCTTGCAGGGGGGAGACTATGGCTACACCTTC; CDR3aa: CASSLQGGDYGYTF
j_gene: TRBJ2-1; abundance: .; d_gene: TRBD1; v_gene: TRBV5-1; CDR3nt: TGCGCCAGCAGCTGGAAGGGACAGGGGCCCTACAATGAGCAGTTCTTC; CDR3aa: CASSWKGQGPYNEQFF
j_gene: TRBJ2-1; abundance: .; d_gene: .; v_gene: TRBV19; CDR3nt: TGTGCCACTTCGTGGGCGCTTCAAGGCGATGAGCAGTTCTTC; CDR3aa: CATSWALQGDEQFF